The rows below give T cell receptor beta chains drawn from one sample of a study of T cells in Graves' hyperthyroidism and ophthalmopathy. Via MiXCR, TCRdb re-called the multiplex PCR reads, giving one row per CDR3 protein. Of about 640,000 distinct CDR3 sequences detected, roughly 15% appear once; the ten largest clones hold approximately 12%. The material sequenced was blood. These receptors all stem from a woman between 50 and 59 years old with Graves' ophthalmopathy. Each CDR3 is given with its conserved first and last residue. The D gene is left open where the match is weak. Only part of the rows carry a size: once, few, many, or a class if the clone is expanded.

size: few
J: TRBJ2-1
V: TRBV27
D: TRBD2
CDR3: CASSLEGGLAGEQFF
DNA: TGTGCCAGCAGTTTAGAAGGGGGACTAGCCGGGGAGCAGTTCTTC

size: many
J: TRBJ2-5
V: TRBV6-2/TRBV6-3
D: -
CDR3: CASSYSNLAKKYQETQYF
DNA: TGTGCCAGCAGTTACTCGAATCTAGCCAAAAAGTACCAAGAGACCCAGTACTTC

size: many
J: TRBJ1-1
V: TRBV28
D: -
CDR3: CASSLVPGRTEAFF
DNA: TGTGCCAGCAGTTTGGTACCCGGGAGGACTGAAGCTTTCTTT

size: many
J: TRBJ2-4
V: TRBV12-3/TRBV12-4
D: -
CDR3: CASSLVHDIQYF
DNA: TGTGCCAGCAGTTTAGTACACGACATTCAGTACTTC

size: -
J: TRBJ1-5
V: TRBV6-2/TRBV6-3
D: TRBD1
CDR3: CASSYLQGGNQPQHF
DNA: TGTGCCAGCAGTTACTTGCAGGGGGGAAATCAGCCCCAGCATTTT

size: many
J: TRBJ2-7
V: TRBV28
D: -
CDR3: CASSGGRHSYEQYF
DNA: TGTGCCAGCAGTGGGGGACGCCACTCCTACGAGCAGTACTTC

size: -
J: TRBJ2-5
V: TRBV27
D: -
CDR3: CASSSGLDVRAETQYF
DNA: TGTGCCAGCTCTTCGGGACTGGATGTAAGAGCAGAGACCCAGTACTTC

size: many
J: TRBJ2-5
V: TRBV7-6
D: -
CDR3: CASSPHPEETQYF
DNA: TGTGCCAGCAGCCCCCACCCGGAAGAGACCCAGTACTTC

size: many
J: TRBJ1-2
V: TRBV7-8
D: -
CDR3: CASSLVVRGNYGYTF
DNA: TGTGCCAGCAGCTTAGTGGTCAGGGGAAACTATGGCTACACCTTC

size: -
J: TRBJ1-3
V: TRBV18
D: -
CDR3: CASSPGGYGNTIYF
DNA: TGTGCCAGCTCCCCTGGAGGTTATGGAAACACCATATATTTT

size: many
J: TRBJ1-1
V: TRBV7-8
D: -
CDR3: CASSLATPVVNTEAFF
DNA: TGTGCCAGCAGCTTAGCGACCCCGGTCGTGAACACTGAAGCTTTCTTT

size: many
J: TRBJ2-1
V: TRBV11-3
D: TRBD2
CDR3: CASSPRLAESNEQFF
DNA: TGTGCCAGCAGCCCGCGACTAGCGGAAAGCAATGAGCAGTTCTTC

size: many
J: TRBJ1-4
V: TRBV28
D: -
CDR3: CASSSLMPDSYNEKLFF
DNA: TGTGCCAGCAGTTCCCTGATGCCTGACAGCTATAATGAAAAACTGTTTTTT

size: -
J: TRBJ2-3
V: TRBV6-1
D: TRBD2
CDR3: CASSRPGLAQDTQYF
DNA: TGTGCCAGCAGTCGGCCGGGACTAGCCCAAGATACGCAGTATTTT

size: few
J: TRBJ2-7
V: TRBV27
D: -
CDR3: CASSSGTLGEQYF
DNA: TGTGCCAGCAGTTCCGGGACACTGGGGGAGCAGTACTTC

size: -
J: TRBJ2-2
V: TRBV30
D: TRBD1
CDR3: CAWRGTGPAGELFF
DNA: TGTGCCTGGAGGGGGACAGGCCCGGCCGGGGAGCTGTTTTTT

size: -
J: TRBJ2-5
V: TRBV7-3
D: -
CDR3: CASSYSAGETQYF
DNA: TGTGCCAGCAGTTATTCAGCGGGAGAGACCCAGTACTTC

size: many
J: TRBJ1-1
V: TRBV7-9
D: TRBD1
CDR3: CASSHRQGAKNTEAFF
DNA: TGTGCCAGCAGCCATCGACAGGGGGCCAAGAACACTGAAGCTTTCTTT

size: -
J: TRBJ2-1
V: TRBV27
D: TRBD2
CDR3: CASSSGLAGIRNEQFF
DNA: TGTGCCAGCAGTTCCGGACTAGCGGGAATTAGGAATGAGCAGTTCTTC

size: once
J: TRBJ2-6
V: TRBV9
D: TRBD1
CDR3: CASCYTGAPSGANVLTF
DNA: TGTGCCAGCTGTTACACAGGGGCACCCTCTGGGGCCAACGTCCTGACTTTC

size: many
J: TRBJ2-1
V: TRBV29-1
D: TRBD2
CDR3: CSVVSGISYNEQFF
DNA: TGCAGCGTCGTCAGCGGGATATCCTACAATGAGCAGTTCTTC

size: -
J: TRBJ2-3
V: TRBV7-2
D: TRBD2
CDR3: CASSLSPAGVVQDTQYF
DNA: TGTGCCAGCAGCTTATCGCCAGCGGGAGTGGTGCAAGATACGCAGTATTTT

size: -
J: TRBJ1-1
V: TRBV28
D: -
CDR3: CASSSLGDLNTEAFF
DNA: TGTGCCAGCAGCTCGCTGGGGGACTTGAACACTGAAGCTTTCTTT

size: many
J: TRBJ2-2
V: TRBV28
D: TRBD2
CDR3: CASSPSGGTGELFF
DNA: TGTGCCAGCAGTCCTAGCGGGGGCACCGGGGAGCTGTTTTTT

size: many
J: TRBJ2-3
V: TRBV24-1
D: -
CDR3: CATSDFTEASTDTQYF
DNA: TGTGCCACCAGTGATTTCACGGAGGCTAGCACAGATACGCAGTATTTT

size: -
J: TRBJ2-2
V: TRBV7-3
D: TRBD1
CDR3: CASSPSGTGGNTGELFF
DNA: TGTGCCAGCAGCCCATCCGGGACAGGGGGCAACACCGGGGAGCTGTTTTTT

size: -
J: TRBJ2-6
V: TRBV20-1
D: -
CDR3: CSARPTVSGANVLTF
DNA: TGCAGTGCTAGACCTACAGTCTCTGGGGCCAACGTCCTGACTTTC

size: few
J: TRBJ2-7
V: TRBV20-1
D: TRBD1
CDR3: CSATLRDSSYEQYF
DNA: TGCAGTGCTACGCTCCGGGACAGCTCTTACGAGCAGTACTTC

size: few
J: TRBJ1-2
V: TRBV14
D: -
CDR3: CASSQDLGVLGYGYTF
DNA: TGTGCCAGCAGCCAAGATTTGGGCGTGCTGGGGTATGGCTACACCTTC

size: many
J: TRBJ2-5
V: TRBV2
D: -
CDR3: CASSGQTQETQYF
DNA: TGTGCCAGCAGTGGACAGACACAAGAGACCCAGTACTTC